This T cell receptor (beta chain) was documented in a study of T cell changes during pregnancy in multiple sclerosis. Trimming pared 7 bases from V and 1 base from J, leaving 10 bases between. The V gene's germline CDR1 is MNHEY and CDR2 SMNVEV (reference sequence). The CDR3 consists of 13 residues. Here immunoSEQ multiplex PCR was the method, and the copy in TCRdb shows in-frame clones only, minus some. The table has 55,000 to 85,000 clones, around nine tenths seen once. The clonotype was recovered from a female donor with multiple sclerosis, enrolled in a pregnancy study. This specimen consisted of CD4+ T cells from peripheral blood mononuclear cells, obtained after pregnancy. The chain carries TRBV27 and TRBJ1-1, with D unresolved. The CDR3 loop reads CASKPRENTEAFF. CDR3 bases: TGTGCCAGCAAACCCCGGGAGAACACTGAAGCTTTCTTT.